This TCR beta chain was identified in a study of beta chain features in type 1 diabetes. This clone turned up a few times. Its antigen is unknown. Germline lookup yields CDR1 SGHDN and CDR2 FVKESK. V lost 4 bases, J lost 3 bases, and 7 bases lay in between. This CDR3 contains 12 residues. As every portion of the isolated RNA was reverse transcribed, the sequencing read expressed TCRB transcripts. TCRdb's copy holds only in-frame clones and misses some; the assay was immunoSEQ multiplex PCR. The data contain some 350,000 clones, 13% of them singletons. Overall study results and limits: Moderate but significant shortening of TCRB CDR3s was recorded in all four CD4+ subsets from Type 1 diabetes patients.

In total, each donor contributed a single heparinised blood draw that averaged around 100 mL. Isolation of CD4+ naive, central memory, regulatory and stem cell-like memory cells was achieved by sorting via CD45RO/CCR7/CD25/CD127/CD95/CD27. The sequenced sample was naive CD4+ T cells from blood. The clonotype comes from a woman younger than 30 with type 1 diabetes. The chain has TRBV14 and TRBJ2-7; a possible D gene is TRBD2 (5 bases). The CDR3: CASSPTSYEQYF. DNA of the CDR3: TGTGCCAGCAGCCCCACTAGCTACGAGCAGTACTTC.